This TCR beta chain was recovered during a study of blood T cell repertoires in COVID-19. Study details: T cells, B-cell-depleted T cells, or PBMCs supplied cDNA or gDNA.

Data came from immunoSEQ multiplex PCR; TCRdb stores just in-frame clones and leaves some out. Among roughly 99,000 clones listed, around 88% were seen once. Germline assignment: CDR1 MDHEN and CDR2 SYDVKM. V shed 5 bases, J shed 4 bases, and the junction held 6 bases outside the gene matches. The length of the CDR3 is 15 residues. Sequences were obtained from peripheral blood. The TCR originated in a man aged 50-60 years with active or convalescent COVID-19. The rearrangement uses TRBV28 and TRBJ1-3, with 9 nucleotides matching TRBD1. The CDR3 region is CASSTQGAPGNTIYF. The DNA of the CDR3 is TGTGCCAGCAGTACACAGGGGGCGCCAGGAAACACCATATATTTT.